The next 18 T cell receptor beta chains were all read from a single sample in a study of PD-1 blockade in classical Hodgkin lymphoma. Data came from immunoSEQ multiplex PCR; TCRdb stores just in-frame clones and leaves some out. This table has about 150,000 clones, around four fifths appearing once. The patients all showed relapse after autologous stem cell transplantation, while their brentuximab vedotin exposure varied. The sample in question was peripheral blood mononuclear cells (PBMCs), obtained before the second cycle of nivolumab. All receptors derive from a human donor with classical Hodgkin lymphoma.

The CDR3 bases are TGTGCCAGCAGCTTTGATCTCAGCGGGAACTACGAGCAGTACTTC. The encoded protein is CASSFDLSGNYEQYF. V is TRBV5-6 and J is TRBJ2-7, with 7 nucleotides matching TRBD2. Germline V lookup: CDR1 SGHDT, CDR2 YYEEEE. The V and J ends lost 2 bases and 3 bases, in that order; junction bases with no gene match: 8. This CDR3 is built from 15 residues.

The chain recombines TRBV18 with TRBJ1-1, with D perhaps matching TRBD1 (5 bases). CDR1 and CDR2 from the germline V gene are KGHSH and LQKENI. There are 12 residues in the CDR3. Between the trimmed V and J ends, which lost 8 bases and 9 bases, there was a span of 16 bases. CDR3 in amino acids: CASEQQEGKAFF. The DNA for the CDR3 is TGTGCCAGCGAACAACAGGAGGGTAAAGCTTTCTTT.

The V call is TRBV18, the J call TRBJ1-4, with D possibly TRBD1 on 6 matching bases. Trimming shortened V by 6 bases and J by 7 bases, and 12 bases separated the two germline ends. Germline V gives CDR1 KGHSH, CDR2 LQKENI. The CDR3 length is 13 residues. CDR3 residues: CASSPGAGEKLFF. The CDR3 bases are TGTGCCAGCTCCCCAGGGGCGGGTGAAAAACTGTTTTTT.

This clone has only a few counts. J is TRBJ1-5 and V is TRBV2; 9 nucleotides align to TRBD1. The CDR3 totals 14 residues. J gave up 6 bases and V 6 bases, and 6 bases lay outside the gene matches. Germline assignment: CDR1 SNHLY and CDR2 FYNNEI. CDR3 protein: CASSWDRDGQPQHF. CDR3 sequence (DNA): TGTGCCAGCAGCTGGGACAGGGATGGTCAGCCCCAGCATTTT. Full variable domain (rest looked up from reference TRBV2 and TRBJ1-5): EPEVTQTPSHQVTQMGQEVILRCVPISNHLYFYWYRQILGQKVEFLVSFYNNEISEKSEIFDDQFSVERPDGSNFTLKIRSTKLEDSAMYFCASSWDRDGQPQHFGDGTRLSIL.

CDR3 loop: CASRGWDTDTQYF. The CDR3 nucleotides are TGTGCCAGCAGAGGTTGGGACACAGATACGCAGTATTTT. The chain joins TRBV7-6 to TRBJ2-3; D not certain. CDR1 and CDR2 (germline): SGHVS, FNYEAQ. CDR3 length: 13 amino acids. V dropped 6 bases and J dropped 2 bases, with 9 bases sitting between them.

In nucleotides, the CDR3 is TGTGCCAGCTCACCTCAGGGACAGTTCGCGAACACCGGGGAGCTGTTTTTT. This gives the protein CASSPQGQFANTGELFF. The chain couples TRBV18 to TRBJ2-2, with TRBD1 identical over 7 bases. The CDR3 extends over 17 amino acids. V shed 3 bases and J 0 bases; nucleotides not matched to a gene: 7. Germline CDR1 and CDR2: KGHSH and LQKENI. Supplemented by reference TRBV18 and TRBJ2-2, the full variable domain reads NAGVMQNPRHLVRRRGQEARLRCSPMKGHSHVYWYRQLPEEGLKFMVYLQKENIIDESGMPKERFSAEFPKEGPSILRIQQVVRGDSAAYFCASSPQGQFANTGELFFGEGSRLTVL.

The chain links TRBV5-6 to TRBJ1-5; 7 bases are a match to TRBD1. This CDR3 is 15 amino acids long. V trimming: 4 bases; J trimming: 0 bases; junction bases outside the gene matches: 4. Germline V gene sequence: CDR1 SGHDT, CDR2 YYEEEE. The CDR3 sequence is CASSPQGDSNQPQHF. The CDR3 bases are TGTGCCAGCAGCCCGCAGGGGGATAGCAATCAGCCCCAGCATTTT.

Concerning this clone: The same CDR3 can be traced to other DNA sequences in this sample. This chain uses TRBV18 with TRBJ1-2; unclear D gene. Between the trimmed V and J ends, which lost 2 bases and 4 bases, there was a span of 8 bases. This CDR3 is 13 amino acids long. Looked up from germline, CDR1 is KGHSH and CDR2 is LQKENI. In DNA form, the CDR3 reads TGTGCCAGCTCACCAGGGCAGATCTATGGCTACACCTTC. Its translation: CASSPGQIYGYTF.

The CDR3 spells CASRPGQGTGGYTF. CDR3 DNA: TGTGCCAGCAGGCCGGGACAGGGTACCGGTGGCTACACCTTC. The chain couples TRBV28 to TRBJ1-2, with 9 bases lining up with TRBD1. The CDR3 has 14 amino acids. V lost 6 bases and J lost 7; bases outside the gene matches: 9. Germline V lookup: CDR1 MDHEN, CDR2 SYDVKM.

Details on this clone: This specimen includes other DNA sequences encoding the same CDR3. The chain uses TRBV7-3 and TRBJ2-2, with D uncertain. The CDR3 is 13 amino acids. Germline values: CDR1 SGHTA, CDR2 FQGTGA. V lost 2 bases and J lost 2, with 3 bases in between. The CDR3 coding sequence is TGTGCCAGCAGCTTACTCAACACCGGGGAGCTGTTTTTT. Residues: CASSLLNTGELFF.

The V and J genes are TRBV10-3 and TRBJ2-3, with 7 bases fitting TRBD2. Looked up from germline, CDR1 is ENHRY and CDR2 is SYGVKD. Trimming took 6 bases from V and 6 from J; bases not matched to a gene: 15. The CDR3 has 16 residues. As DNA, the CDR3 is TGTGCCATCAGGGGCCTAACTGGACTAGTTTCGGATACGCAGTATTTT. This sequence encodes CAIRGLTGLVSDTQYF.

The chain carries TRBV11-1 and TRBJ2-5; 9 bases align to TRBD2. CDR1 and CDR2 from the germline V gene are SGHAT and FQDESV (reference sequence). With V trimmed by 3 bases and J by 1 base, 6 bases remained unmatched. The CDR3 has 16 residues. The CDR3 loop reads CASSFPTSGFQETQYF. The DNA for the CDR3 is TGTGCCAGCAGCTTTCCAACTAGCGGGTTCCAAGAGACCCAGTACTTC.

CDR3 sequence (DNA): TGTGCCAGCAGTTTCCTCCATAATTCAGCAACTAATGAAAAACTGTTTTTT. The encoded protein is CASSFLHNSATNEKLFF. This chain joins TRBV28 and TRBJ1-4; D gene uncertain. The CDR3 totals 17 residues. V was trimmed by 3 bases and J by 0 bases, leaving 14 bases between them. CDR1 and CDR2 from the germline V gene are MDHEN and SYDVKM.

This clone has a single count. This sequence joins TRBV2 and TRBJ2-7; D ambiguous. In germline, CDR1 is SNHLY, CDR2 FYNNEI. The CDR3 is made up of 13 amino acids. Deletions cut 6 bases from V and 2 bases from J, with 11 bases between. In nucleotides, the CDR3 is TGTGCCAGCAGCCGCTTATTAACCTACGAGCAGTACTTC. Amino acid sequence: CASSRLLTYEQYF.

The V gene is TRBV7-2, the J gene TRBJ2-1; D ambiguous. Trimming stripped 1 base from V and 7 bases from J, with 8 bases between. Germline loops: CDR1 SGHTA, CDR2 FQGNSA. The CDR3 loop spans 13 amino acids. The CDR3 is CASSLVGGNEQFF. In nucleotides, the CDR3 is TGTGCCAGCAGCTTAGTAGGCGGAAATGAGCAGTTCTTC.

The sample holds a few counts of this clone. The V and J genes are TRBV7-8 and TRBJ1-6; perhaps TRBD1 as D (5 bases). In germline, CDR1 is SGHVS, CDR2 FQNEAQ. The germline V and J ends were trimmed by 4 bases and 7 bases, with 26 bases remaining between them. The CDR3 consists of 19 residues. The DNA of the CDR3 is TGTGCCAGCAGCTCCACTTTTTCTCCCCGGGACGATTGGAATTCACCCCTCCACTTT. The encoded protein is CASSSTFSPRDDWNSPLHF.

The V and J genes are TRBV7-2 and TRBJ2-4, with TRBD1 matching over 8 bases. CDR3 size: 15 residues. V gave up 5 bases and J gave up 7 bases; unmatched junction bases: 10. Germline V CDR1 and CDR2: SGHTA, FQGNSA. The CDR3 DNA reads TGTGCCAGCAGCCACCCGGACAGGGAGAGGAACATTCAGTACTTC. It codes for CASSHPDRERNIQYF.

The CDR3 loop reads CASTVGGFTDTQYF. The CDR3 nucleotides read TGTGCCAGCACCGTGGGGGGATTCACAGATACGCAGTATTTT. This chain uses TRBV28 with TRBJ2-3; a weak D match, TRBD2 (6 bases). V shed 7 bases and J shed 2 bases, with 13 bases lying between them. CDR3 length: 14 residues. Looked up from germline, CDR1 is MDHEN and CDR2 is SYDVKM.